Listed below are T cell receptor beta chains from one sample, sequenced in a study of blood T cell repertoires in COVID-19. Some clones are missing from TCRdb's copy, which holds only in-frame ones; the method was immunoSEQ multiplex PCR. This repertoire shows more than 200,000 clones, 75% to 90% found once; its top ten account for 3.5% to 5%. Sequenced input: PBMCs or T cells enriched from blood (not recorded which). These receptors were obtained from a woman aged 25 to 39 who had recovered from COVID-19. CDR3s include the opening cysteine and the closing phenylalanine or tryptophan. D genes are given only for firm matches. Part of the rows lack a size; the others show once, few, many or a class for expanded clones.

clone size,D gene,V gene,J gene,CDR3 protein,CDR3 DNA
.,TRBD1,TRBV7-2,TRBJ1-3,CASSSGQGRPSGNTIYF,TGTGCCAGCAGCTCAGGACAGGGGAGGCCCTCTGGAAACACCATATATTTT
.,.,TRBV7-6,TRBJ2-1,CASQEGNEQFF,TGTGCCAGCCAAGAGGGCAATGAGCAGTTCTTC
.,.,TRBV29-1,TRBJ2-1,CSVDGYLDSPSYNEQFF,TGCAGCGTTGACGGGTATCTAGACTCCCCCTCCTACAATGAGCAGTTCTTC
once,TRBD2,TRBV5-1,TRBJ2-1,CASSLAWTSLRLESREQFF,TGCGCCAGCAGCTTGGCTTGGACTAGTTTGAGGTTGGAATCGCGCGAGCAGTTCTTC
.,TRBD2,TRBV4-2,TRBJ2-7,CASSHTSARSYEQYF,TGTGCCAGCAGCCACACTAGCGCACGCTCCTACGAGCAGTACTTC
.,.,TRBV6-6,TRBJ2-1,CASSYGRRATYHEQFF,TGTGCCAGCAGTTATGGTCGGCGGGCTACCTACCATGAGCAGTTCTTC
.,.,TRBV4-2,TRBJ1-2,CASSQDVGRYGYTF,TGTGCCAGCAGCCAAGACGTCGGGAGGTACGGCTACACCTTC
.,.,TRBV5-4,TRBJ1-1,CASSPGHPNTEAFF,TGTGCCAGCAGCCCGGGACACCCGAACACTGAAGCTTTCTTT
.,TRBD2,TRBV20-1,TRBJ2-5,CSASGLAGSQETQYF,TGCAGTGCTAGTGGACTAGCGGGGTCCCAAGAGACCCAGTACTTC
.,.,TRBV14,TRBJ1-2,CASSFGGSLGYTF,TGTGCCAGCAGCTTCGGGGGGTCACTTGGCTACACCTTC
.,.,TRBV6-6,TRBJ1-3,CASSYSIQGVRNTIYF,TGTGCCAGCAGTTACTCGATACAGGGTGTAAGAAACACCATATATTTT
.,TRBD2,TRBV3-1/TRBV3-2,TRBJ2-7,CASSQGLAGVYEQYF,TGTGCCAGCAGCCAGGGACTAGCGGGAGTCTACGAGCAGTACTTC
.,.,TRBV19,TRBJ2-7,CASSEGFTGSYEQYF,TGTGCCAGTAGTGAAGGTTTCACGGGATCCTACGAGCAGTACTTC
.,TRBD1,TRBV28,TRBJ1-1,CASTIPSGTGVKAFF,TGTGCCAGCACTATACCCTCGGGGACAGGGGTGAAAGCTTTCTTT
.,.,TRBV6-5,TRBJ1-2,CASSTGLGYTF,TGTGCCAGCAGTACAGGTCTAGGCTACACCTTC
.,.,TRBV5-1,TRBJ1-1,CASSLGATEAFF,TGCGCCAGCAGCTTGGGCGCCACTGAAGCTTTCTTT
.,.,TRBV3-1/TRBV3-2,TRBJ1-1,CASSQDRGEAFF,TGTGCCAGCAGCCAAGATAGGGGGGAAGCTTTCTTT
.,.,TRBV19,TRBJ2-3,CASSMSRSTDTQYF,TGTGCCAGTAGTATGTCCCGGAGCACAGATACGCAGTATTTT
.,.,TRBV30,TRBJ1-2,CAWSADSRPTLGYTF,TGTGCCTGGAGTGCAGATTCGCGGCCGACCCTTGGCTACACCTTC
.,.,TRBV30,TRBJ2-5,CAWDRGYEETQYF,TGTGCCTGGGACCGAGGGTACGAAGAGACCCAGTACTTC
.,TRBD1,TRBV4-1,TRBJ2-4,CASSQDRRPRVGGPSKNIQYF,TGCGCCAGCAGCCAAGATAGGCGACCCCGGGTAGGGGGCCCGTCGAAAAACATTCAGTACTTC
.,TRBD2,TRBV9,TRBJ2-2,CASGRENTGELFF,TGTGCCAGCGGGAGGGAGAACACCGGGGAGCTGTTTTTT
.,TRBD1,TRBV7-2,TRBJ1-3,CASSRTGGNSGNTIYF,TGTGCCAGCAGCAGGACAGGGGGCAACTCTGGAAACACCATATATTTT
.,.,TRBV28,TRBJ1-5,CASSGGSSNQPQHF,TGTGCCAGCAGTGGGGGGAGTAGCAATCAGCCCCAGCATTTT
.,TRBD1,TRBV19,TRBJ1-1,CASRGQGVNTEAFF,TGTGCCAGTAGGGGACAGGGCGTGAACACTGAAGCTTTCTTT
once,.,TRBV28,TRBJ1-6,CASSHRDYASPLHF,TGTGCCAGCAGTCACAGGGATTACGCTTCACCCCTCCACTTT
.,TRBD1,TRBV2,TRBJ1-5,CASSRWSRDRNNQPQHF,TGTGCCAGCAGTCGTTGGAGCAGGGACAGGAACAATCAGCCCCAGCATTTT
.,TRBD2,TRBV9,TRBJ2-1,CASSPQRGSYNEQFF,TGTGCCAGCAGCCCTCAGCGGGGGTCCTACAATGAGCAGTTCTTC
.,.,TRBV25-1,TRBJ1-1,CASSAFGQYTEAFF,TGTGCCAGCAGTGCCTTCGGACAGTACACTGAAGCTTTCTTT
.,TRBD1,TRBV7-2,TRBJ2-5,CASSLQGGQETQYF,TGTGCCAGCAGCCTACAGGGGGGTCAAGAGACCCAGTACTTC
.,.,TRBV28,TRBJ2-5,CASSLFGAGEETQYF,TGTGCCAGCAGTTTATTCGGGGCAGGGGAAGAGACCCAGTACTTC
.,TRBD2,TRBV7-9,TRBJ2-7,CASSQGTSGIYEQYF,TGTGCCAGCAGCCAAGGGACTAGCGGGATCTACGAGCAGTACTTC
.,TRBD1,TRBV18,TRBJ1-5,CASSPQGAQPQHF,TGTGCCAGCTCACCACAGGGGGCTCAGCCCCAGCATTTT
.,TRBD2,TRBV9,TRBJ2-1,CASSVLGSGTYNEQFF,TGTGCCAGCAGCGTATTGGGTAGCGGGACCTACAATGAGCAGTTCTTC
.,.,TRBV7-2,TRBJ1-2,CASSPSAGLYGYTF,TGTGCCAGCAGCCCATCGGCAGGACTCTATGGCTACACCTTC
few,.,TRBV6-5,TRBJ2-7,CASSYSTPGSSYEQYF,TGTGCCAGCAGTTACTCGACACCCGGGAGCTCCTACGAGCAGTACTTC
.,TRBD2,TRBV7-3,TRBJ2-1,CASSALAGGGQFF,TGTGCCAGCAGCGCGCTAGCGGGAGGAGGGCAGTTCTTC
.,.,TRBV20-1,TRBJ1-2,CSAPTLGRYTF,TGCAGTGCTCCGACCCTGGGCCGCTACACCTTC
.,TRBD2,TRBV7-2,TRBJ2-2,CASSSRLAANTGELFF,TGTGCCAGCAGCTCCCGACTAGCGGCCAACACCGGGGAGCTGTTTTTT
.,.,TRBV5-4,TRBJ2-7,CASSFGGGAYEQYF,TGTGCCAGCAGCTTTGGAGGGGGCGCCTACGAGCAGTACTTC